A single sample is the source of the 26 T cell receptor beta chains below, sequenced in a study of T cell repertoires in cytomegalovirus infection. MiXCR, run by TCRdb on the reads, gives a single entry per CDR3 protein. The sample contains 80,000 to 130,000 distinct CDR3 sequences, less than 25% of which appear only once. Sequenced material: CD8+ T cells from PBMCs. The receptors were sampled from a human donor in good health (CMV status not recorded). Some clones in this sample may be carry-over from other donors' samples.

This clonotype was counted many times. The V and J genes are TRBV7-2 and TRBJ2-5; D is unclear. This CDR3 contains 16 residues. Trimming stripped 3 bases from V and 4 bases from J, with 18 bases between. The germline V gene has CDR1 SGHTA and CDR2 FQGNSA. This chain's CDR3 is CASSLLGRVTRETQYF. CDR3 in DNA: TGTGCCAGCAGCTTGTTGGGAAGGGTCACACGAGAGACCCAGTACTTC.

This clonotype came up many times. J is TRBJ2-7 and V is TRBV28; D unclear. Germline V gives CDR1 MDHEN, CDR2 SYDVKM. V was trimmed by 2 bases and J by 5 bases, leaving 10 bases between them. This CDR3 is built from 13 residues. The CDR3 sequence is CASSLVAANEQYF. The CDR3 region has the DNA TGTGCCAGCAGTTTAGTGGCAGCGAACGAGCAGTACTTC.

This clonotype has a handful of counts. This chain joins TRBV27 and TRBJ2-1; 8 bases map to TRBD2. Germline V gene lookup returns CDR1 MNHEY and CDR2 SMNVEV (reference sequence). The CDR3 contains 14 residues. J gave up 6 bases and V 1 base, and 2 bases lay outside the gene matches. The chain's CDR3 is CASSLWGTSNEQFF. CDR3 in DNA: TGTGCCAGCAGTTTATGGGGGACTAGCAATGAGCAGTTCTTC.

This clonotype came up a few times. V is TRBV12-3 or TRBV12-4 and J is TRBJ1-5; D is unclear. V was trimmed by 6 bases and J by 4 bases, leaving 13 bases between them. This CDR3 spans 14 amino acids. The CDR3 DNA sequence: TGTGCCAGCAGCGGACCAATCGGGAATCAGCCCCAGCATTTT. Amino acids: CASSGPIGNQPQHF.

The chain carries TRBV4-3 and TRBJ2-3, with D tentatively TRBD2 (7 bases). V lost 0 bases and J 3 bases, leaving 13 bases between the germline ends. This CDR3 is built from 16 residues. CDR1 is LGHNA and CDR2 is YSLEER in the germline V gene. The chain's CDR3 is CASSQDRGASTDTQYF. CDR3 in DNA: TGCGCCAGCAGCCAAGATCGGGGGGCGAGTACAGATACGCAGTATTTT.

This clonotype was observed a few times. The chain is built from TRBV7-9 and TRBJ2-7; D is perhaps TRBD2 (5 bases). Trimming pared 5 bases from V and 6 bases from J, leaving 11 bases between. Looked up from germline, CDR1 is SEHNR and CDR2 is FQNEAQ (reference sequence). This CDR3 region has 12 residues. The DNA for the CDR3 is TGTGCCAGCAGCCCCCCGGCGGGCGAGCAGTACTTC. Translated, it gives CASSPPAGEQYF. Drawing the rest from reference TRBV7-9 and TRBJ2-7, the complete variable domain is DTGVSQNPRHKITKRGQNVTFRCDPISEHNRLYWYRQTLGQGPEFLTYFQNEAQLEKSRLLSDRFSAERPKGSFSTLEIQRTEQGDSAMYLCASSPPAGEQYFGPGTRLTVT.

This clonotype has at least ten counts. The CDR3 region has the DNA TGTGCCAGCAGTTACTCGACAGTTGAGGAGACGGCCAAAAACATTCAGTACTTC. Encoded protein: CASSYSTVEETAKNIQYF. V gene TRBV6-2 or TRBV6-3 combines with J gene TRBJ2-4, with D tentatively TRBD1 (5 bases). The ends were cut back, 0 bases at V and 1 base at J, with 16 bases in the middle. CDR3 size: 18 residues. In germline, CDR1 is MNHEY, CDR2 SVGEGT.

This clonotype was recorded at least ten times. V is TRBV7-8 and J is TRBJ1-1; D unresolved. In germline, CDR1 is SGHVS, CDR2 FQNEAQ. CDR3 length equals 15 residues. V was trimmed by 0 bases and J by 1 base, leaving 9 bases between them. The CDR3 bases are TGTGCCAGCAGCTTAGCCCGACTGTCGAACACTGAAGCTTTCTTT. This encodes CASSLARLSNTEAFF.

The chain combines TRBV3-1 with TRBJ2-1; 13 bases agree with TRBD2. Germline V CDR1 and CDR2: LGHDT, YNNKEL (reference sequence). Losses at the gene ends were 0 bases for V and 5 bases for J; bases not matched to a gene: 4. CDR3 length: 17 amino acids. DNA of the CDR3: TGTGCCAGCAGCCAAGATAAGGGACTAGCGGGACACAATGAGCAGTTCTTC. Residues: CASSQDKGLAGHNEQFF.

This clonotype was seen only a few times. The CDR3 region is CASSLLAGDTGELFF. The DNA for the CDR3 is TGTGCCAGCAGCTTACTCGCGGGGGACACCGGGGAGCTGTTTTTT. The chain has TRBV7-6 and TRBJ2-2; 7 positions match TRBD2. This CDR3 has 15 amino acids. Germline lookup yields CDR1 SGHVS and CDR2 FNYEAQ. The V and J ends lost 2 bases and 3 bases, in that order; junction bases with no gene match: 3.

The chain uses TRBV27 and TRBJ1-6; no firm D call. This CDR3 contains 13 residues. V was trimmed by 0 bases and J by 14 bases, leaving 11 bases between them. CDR1 MNHEY and CDR2 SMNVEV come from the germline V gene (reference sequence). CDR3 loop: CASSLSGFRSLHF. The CDR3 DNA sequence: TGTGCCAGCAGTTTATCGGGATTTAGATCCCTCCACTTT.

This clonotype was detected only a few times. The chain recombines TRBV5-1 with TRBJ2-5; D call uncertain. The germline V gene has CDR1 SGHRS and CDR2 YFSETQ. The CDR3 is made up of 14 amino acids. Trimming removed 1 base at V and 5 bases at J, with 12 bases between. The CDR3 loop reads CASSLRQVQETQYF. The CDR3 DNA reads as TGCGCCAGCAGCTTGAGGCAGGTACAGGAGACCCAGTACTTC.

The chain uses TRBV20-1 and TRBJ2-1; 10 bases fit TRBD1. V shed 3 bases and J 9 bases; nucleotides not matched to a gene: 11. The CDR3 sequence is 15 residues long. The germline gives CDR1 DFQATT, CDR2 SNEGSKA (reference sequence). The CDR3 DNA reads as TGCAGTGCTAGTCCGGGACAGGGGAACCGATTTGAGCAGTTCTTC. As protein: CSASPGQGNRFEQFF.

In its sample, this clonotype was seen a few times. The chain has TRBV4-3 and TRBJ2-1, with 7 bases aligning to TRBD1. The CDR3 spans 16 residues. Germline CDR1 LGHNA, CDR2 YSLEER. V gave up 3 bases and J gave up 7 bases; unmatched junction bases: 12. The CDR3 region is CASSQEPEGAENEQFF. CDR3 nucleotide sequence: TGCGCCAGCAGCCAGGAGCCAGAGGGGGCTGAAAATGAGCAGTTCTTC.

There are a few counts of this clonotype. The genes are TRBV4-2 and TRBJ2-2; 13 nucleotides agree with TRBD2. Trimming took 1 base from V and 5 from J; bases not matched to a gene: 4. From germline, CDR1 is LGHNA and CDR2 YNFKEQ. The CDR3 runs to 17 residues. In DNA, the CDR3 is TGTGCCAGCAGCCAAGGAGGGGGACTAGCGGGAACCGGGGAGCTGTTTTTT. It is translated as CASSQGGGLAGTGELFF.

The chain employs TRBV29-1 and TRBJ1-1; D ambiguous. Germline loops: CDR1 SQVTM, CDR2 ANQGSEA. The germline V and J ends were trimmed by 6 bases and 1 base, with 9 bases remaining between them. The CDR3 runs to 12 residues. The CDR3 region is CSVMDGNTEAFF. In DNA form, the CDR3 reads TGCAGCGTGATGGACGGGAACACTGAAGCTTTCTTT. Full variable domain (rest looked up from reference TRBV29-1 and TRBJ1-1): SAVISQKPSRDICQRGTSLTIQCQVDSQVTMMFWYRQQPGQSLTLIATANQGSEATYESGFVIDKFPISRPNLTFSTLTVSNMSPEDSSIYLCSVMDGNTEAFFGQGTRLTVV.

The J gene is TRBJ2-7, the V gene TRBV7-9, with 8 bases that match TRBD1. V lost 4 bases, J lost 4 bases, and 6 bases stayed unmatched. Germline loops: CDR1 SEHNR, CDR2 FQNEAQ (reference sequence). The CDR3 spans 14 residues. CDR3 sequence: CASSSPTGDYEQYF. Here the CDR3 DNA reads TGTGCCAGCAGCTCCCCGACAGGGGATTACGAGCAGTACTTC.

The chain is built from TRBV28 and TRBJ1-3; D remains ambiguous. The CDR3 covers 16 residues. The ends were cut back, 2 bases at V and 0 bases at J, with 11 bases in the middle. Germline loops: CDR1 MDHEN, CDR2 SYDVKM. CDR3 loop: CASSLAAASSGNTIYF. The CDR3 nucleotides read TGTGCCAGCAGTTTAGCGGCAGCAAGCTCTGGAAACACCATATATTTT. The full variable domain, in which reference TRBV28 and TRBJ1-3 provide the parts outside the CDR3, is DVKVTQSSRYLVKRTGEKVFLECVQDMDHENMFWYRQDPGLGLRLIYFSYDVKMKEKGDIPEGYSVSREKKERFSLILESASTNQTSMYLCASSLAAASSGNTIYFGEGSWLTVV.

The chain joins TRBV11-2 to TRBJ1-6, with TRBD1 as a possible D gene (5 bases). The CDR3 contains 15 residues. Germline assignment: CDR1 SGHAT and CDR2 FQNNGV. With 5 bases removed from V and 6 bases from J, the gap between germline ends came to 14 bases. In DNA, the CDR3 is TGTGCCAGCAGCCCGGAATGGGGGGTTAATTCACCCCTCCACTTT. This encodes CASSPEWGVNSPLHF.

This clonotype was seen ten or more times. The rearrangement links TRBV7-9 to TRBJ1-2, with 7 nucleotides matching TRBD1. After removal of 5 bases from V and 1 base from J, the junction contained 10 bases not matched to a gene. Germline CDR1 reads SEHNR; CDR2 reads FQNEAQ (reference sequence). This CDR3 comprises 16 residues. The chain's CDR3 is CASSAPTGRLNYGYTF. The CDR3 DNA sequence: TGTGCCAGCAGCGCTCCGACAGGGAGACTTAACTATGGCTACACCTTC.

The chain uses TRBV28 and TRBJ1-2; 7 nucleotides agree with TRBD1. V trimming: 5 bases; J trimming: 1 base; junction bases outside the gene matches: 13. This CDR3 comprises 17 residues. Germline lookup yields CDR1 MDHEN and CDR2 SYDVKM. The CDR3 loop is CASSGPGRGTFNYGYTF. DNA of the CDR3: TGTGCCAGCAGTGGCCCCGGCAGGGGGACCTTTAACTATGGCTACACCTTC.

The V call is TRBV7-6, the J call TRBJ2-7; D may be TRBD2 (5 bases). The CDR3 is 14 residues long. V shed 1 base and J shed 1 base, with 8 bases lying between them. Germline CDR1 is SGHVS and CDR2 is FNYEAQ. This CDR3 reads CASSLVEGSYEQYF. The CDR3 DNA reads as TGTGCCAGCAGCTTAGTAGAGGGTTCCTACGAGCAGTACTTC.

The chain joins TRBV28 to TRBJ2-3, with TRBD1 matching 8 bases. The CDR3 spans 15 residues. Germline CDR1 and CDR2: MDHEN and SYDVKM. V lost 6 bases and J lost 1; bases outside the gene matches: 6. In nucleotides, the CDR3 is TGTGCCAGCAGCCCCGGGACAGGCGGCACAGATACGCAGTATTTT. Protein: CASSPGTGGTDTQYF.

This clonotype was observed at least ten times. The V call is TRBV7-8, the J call TRBJ1-2; 9 bases match TRBD1. V dropped 5 bases and J dropped 0; count of bases not matched to a gene: 7. Germline V lookup: CDR1 SGHVS, CDR2 FQNEAQ. This CDR3 is 16 amino acids long. Written as DNA, the CDR3 is TGTGCCAGCAGCCCCGGGACAGGGATATCTAACTATGGCTACACCTTC. The encoded protein is CASSPGTGISNYGYTF.

This clonotype was seen at least ten times. The genes are TRBV12-5 and TRBJ2-7; a weak D match, TRBD1 (6 bases). The CDR3 is made up of 16 amino acids. Per germline, CDR1 LGHNT and CDR2 FRNRAP. V shed 4 bases and J shed 4 bases, with 20 bases lying between them. The CDR3: CASGSSGDLRNYEQYF. In nucleotides, the CDR3 is TGTGCTAGTGGTTCCTCAGGGGACCTACGAAATTACGAGCAGTACTTC. The full variable domain, rest sourced from reference TRBV12-5 and TRBJ2-7, is DARVTQTPRHKVTEMGQEVTMRCQPILGHNTVFWYRQTMMQGLELLAYFRNRAPLDDSGMPKDRFSAEMPDATLATLKIQPSEPRDSAVYFCASGSSGDLRNYEQYFGPGTRLTVT.

V usage is TRBV20-1 and J usage is TRBJ1-1; TRBD1 is a possible D gene (6 bases). The CDR3 is 12 residues long. Germline V gives CDR1 DFQATT, CDR2 SNEGSKA (reference sequence). With 7 bases removed from V and 0 bases from J, the gap between germline ends came to 9 bases. The CDR3 region is CSGRGLNTEAFF. DNA for the CDR3: TGCAGTGGCAGGGGCCTGAACACTGAAGCTTTCTTT.